The 17 T cell receptor beta chains below come from one sample, sequenced in a study of T-cell reconstitution after alpha-beta-depleted transplantation in children. A library of TCRbeta sequences, prepared with unique molecular identifiers, was generated. TCRdb ran MiXCR on the PCR reads and lists one entry per CDR3 protein. The table shows 330,000 or so distinct CDR3 sequences, with about 9.4% occurring only once. Specimen: PBMCs, collected before TCRalphabeta/CD19-depleted stem cell transplant. The receptors come from a boy under three years old with acute myeloid leukemia, due to receive a stem cell transplant.

Ten or more counts support this clonotype. The V gene is TRBV27, the J gene TRBJ2-1, with a tentative D call TRBD2 (5 bases). The V gene's germline CDR1 is MNHEY and CDR2 SMNVEV (reference sequence). This CDR3 spans 13 amino acids. V was clipped by 4 bases and J by 5 bases, with 9 bases between them. Written as DNA, the CDR3 is TGTGCCAGCAGTTGGGCAGCGGACAATGAGCAGTTCTTC. Protein: CASSWAADNEQFF.

This sequence joins TRBV15 and TRBJ2-2; 8 nucleotides align to TRBD2. The germline V gene encodes CDR1 LNHNV and CDR2 YYDKDF (reference sequence). The CDR3 has 16 residues. Unmatched junction bases numbered 7, after V lost 1 base and J lost 6 bases. The chain's CDR3 is CATSRAGREVAGELFF. CDR3 coding DNA: TGTGCCACCAGCAGAGCGGGGCGGGAGGTGGCCGGGGAGCTGTTTTTT.

This clonotype came up many times. The chain has TRBV7-9 and TRBJ2-7, with 8 bases that match TRBD2. Losses at the gene ends were 3 bases for V and 4 bases for J; bases not matched to a gene: 8. Germline CDR1 SEHNR, CDR2 FQNEAQ (reference sequence). CDR3 size: 15 residues. The CDR3: CASSLFSGALYEQYF. In nucleotides, the CDR3 is TGTGCCAGCAGCTTGTTTAGCGGGGCTCTATACGAGCAGTACTTC. The full variable domain, with the rest looked up from reference TRBV7-9 and TRBJ2-7, is DTGVSQNPRHKITKRGQNVTFRCDPISEHNRLYWYRQTLGQGPEFLTYFQNEAQLEKSRLLSDRFSAERPKGSFSTLEIQRTEQGDSAMYLCASSLFSGALYEQYFGPGTRLTVT.

This clonotype was observed at least ten times. V gene TRBV29-1 combines with J gene TRBJ1-4; 8 nucleotides agree with TRBD1. CDR1 and CDR2 (germline): SQVTM, ANQGSEA. The length of the CDR3 is 13 residues. The J segment lost 7 bases and the V segment lost 5 bases, leaving 6 bases of the junction unmatched. CDR3 DNA: TGCAGCGTTCTACGGACAGGGCCTGAAAAACTGTTTTTT. It codes for CSVLRTGPEKLFF.

This clonotype was counted only a few times. The chain combines TRBV5-4 with TRBJ2-2, with a tentative D call TRBD2 (6 bases). The CDR3 sequence is 14 residues long. Germline assignment: CDR1 SGHNT and CDR2 YYREEE (reference sequence). Between the trimmed V and J ends, which lost 3 bases and 12 bases, there was a span of 18 bases. DNA for the CDR3: TGTGCCAGCAGCTACCCGGGACTTCAAGAGAAGCTGTTTTTT. As protein: CASSYPGLQEKLFF.

This clonotype occurred many times. This sequence joins TRBV29-1 and TRBJ2-7, with 11 bases lining up with TRBD2. V gave up 6 bases and J gave up 3 bases; unmatched junction bases: 4. There are 13 residues in the CDR3. The germline gives CDR1 SQVTM, CDR2 ANQGSEA. This CDR3 is CSVTSGNHYEQYF. The CDR3 DNA follows: TGCAGCGTGACTAGCGGGAACCACTACGAGCAGTACTTC.

A few counts support this clonotype. CDR3 residues: CASSELVYRETQYF. The DNA for the CDR3 is TGTGCCAGCAGTGAATTAGTCTACCGAGAGACCCAGTACTTC. The V call is TRBV2, the J call TRBJ2-5; the D is unclear. The germline gives CDR1 SNHLY, CDR2 FYNNEI. The CDR3 runs to 14 residues. The V end lost 2 bases, the J end lost 4 bases, and 11 bases lay between the germline ends.

The chain has TRBV3-1 and TRBJ2-1, with 7 bases lining up with TRBD2. The CDR3 extends over 18 amino acids. V dropped 10 bases and J dropped 3; count of bases not matched to a gene: 21. Germline V CDR1 and CDR2: LGHDT, YNNKEL (reference sequence). In nucleotides, the CDR3 is TGTGCCATCTGTTTAGCCTTTTCCTTGGGGGGGGTCTACAATGAGCAGTTCTTC. Amino acids: CAICLAFSLGGVYNEQFF.

This clonotype was counted ten times or more. The chain uses TRBV29-1 and TRBJ2-7; 9 bases match TRBD2. This CDR3 comprises 16 residues. Germline V lookup: CDR1 SQVTM, CDR2 ANQGSEA. V lost 3 bases and J lost 0; bases outside the gene matches: 9. The CDR3 here is CSVETISGGSSYEQYF. The CDR3 DNA reads as TGCAGCGTTGAGACGATTAGCGGGGGAAGCTCCTACGAGCAGTACTTC.

This clonotype was seen many times. This sequence joins TRBV7-2 and TRBJ2-2; 8 positions agree with TRBD2. Germline V gives CDR1 SGHTA, CDR2 FQGNSA. The CDR3 totals 15 residues. Unmatched junction bases numbered 3, after V lost 3 bases and J lost 3 bases. CDR3 in DNA: TGTGCCAGCAGCTTGGGGACTAGTTACACCGGGGAGCTGTTTTTT. Protein product: CASSLGTSYTGELFF. Supplemented by reference TRBV7-2 and TRBJ2-2, the full variable domain reads GAGVSQSPSNKVTEKGKDVELRCDPISGHTALYWYRQSLGQGLEFLIYFQGNSAPDKSGLPSDRFSAERTGGSVSTLTIQRTQQEDSAVYLCASSLGTSYTGELFFGEGSRLTVL.

This clonotype was seen many times. This rearrangement joins TRBV7-9 to TRBJ2-3; 15 positions match TRBD2. CDR3 length equals 17 residues. The J segment lost 4 bases and the V segment lost 5 bases, leaving 7 bases of the junction unmatched. CDR1 is SEHNR and CDR2 is FQNEAQ in the germline V gene (reference sequence). The CDR3: CASSKPGLAGGSDTQYF. Here the CDR3 DNA reads TGTGCCAGCAGCAAACCGGGACTAGCGGGAGGCTCAGATACGCAGTATTTT.

This clonotype occurred a few times. The chain has TRBV6-5 and TRBJ1-2; possibly TRBD1 for D (5 bases). Germline-derived CDR1 and CDR2 are MNHEY and SVGAGI. V lost 2 bases and J 8 bases, leaving 12 bases between the germline ends. CDR3 length: 13 residues. CDR3 amino acids: CASSYRGARGYTF. The CDR3 region has the DNA TGTGCCAGCAGTTACAGAGGGGCGCGGGGCTACACCTTC.

At least ten counts were recorded for this clonotype. The gene calls are TRBV4-2 and TRBJ1-1, with D possibly being TRBD1 (6 bases). Germline V lookup: CDR1 LGHNA, CDR2 YNFKEQ. The CDR3 is 15 residues long. Between the trimmed V and J ends, which lost 0 bases and 4 bases, there was a span of 12 bases. This CDR3 is CASSQESQGITEAFF. In DNA, the CDR3 is TGTGCCAGCAGCCAAGAATCGCAGGGGATCACTGAAGCTTTCTTT.

This clonotype was counted at least ten times. This sequence joins TRBV10-3 and TRBJ1-6, with D tentatively TRBD1 (5 bases). V gave up 0 bases and J gave up 5 bases, with 14 bases separating them. Germline V gene data show CDR1 as ENHRY and CDR2 as SYGVKD. This CDR3 has 17 amino acids. The CDR3 DNA reads TGTGCCATCAGTGAGTCGGGGCAGGGAGCAAATAATTCACCCCTCCACTTT. Translating gives CAISESGQGANNSPLHF.

This clonotype appeared many times. The rearrangement uses TRBV20-1 and TRBJ1-3; the D is unclear. This CDR3 has 13 amino acids. Germline-derived CDR1 and CDR2 are DFQATT and SNEGSKA (reference sequence). The germline V and J ends were trimmed by 5 bases and 3 bases, with 11 bases remaining between them. In DNA form, the CDR3 reads TGCAGTGCTCGCAACTCCCGTGGAAACACCATATATTTT. Encoded protein: CSARNSRGNTIYF.

In its sample, this clonotype was seen many times. The rearrangement joins TRBV25-1 to TRBJ2-2; 7 positions match TRBD1. Germline V CDR1 and CDR2: MGHDK, SYGVNS. Trimming took 1 base from V and 5 from J; bases not matched to a gene: 4. This CDR3 is built from 15 residues. This CDR3 reads CASSESDRVTGELFF. Written as DNA, the CDR3 is TGTGCCAGCAGTGAATCTGACAGGGTGACCGGGGAGCTGTTTTTT. The full variable domain, in which reference TRBV25-1 and TRBJ2-2 provide the parts outside the CDR3, is EADIYQTPRYLVIGTGKKITLECSQTMGHDKMYWYQQDPGMELHLIHYSYGVNSTEKGDLSSESTVSRIRTEHFPLTLESARPSHTSQYLCASSESDRVTGELFFGEGSRLTVL.

This clonotype was counted a single time. The rearrangement joins TRBV10-2 to TRBJ2-7; 11 nucleotides agree with TRBD2. The V gene's germline CDR1 is WSHSY and CDR2 SAAADI. Germline trimming cut 3 bases from V and 3 bases from J; bases unmatched to any gene: 10. The CDR3 has 17 amino acids. As DNA, the CDR3 is TGCGCCAGCAGTGACCCGACTAGCGGGATAAGTCTCTACGAGCAGTACTTC. It encodes CASSDPTSGISLYEQYF.